This TCR beta chain comes out of a study of cytomegalovirus exposure and HLA in healthy donors. Study-wide results and limits: There was a cluster of highly shared sequence variants that was likely a sequencing artifact. When the data were analyzed later, several of the most significant clusters appeared to be linked to common viral pathogens.

Remarks on this clone: The antigen is not known.

Primers: 60 Vbeta forward and 13 Jbeta reverse. This table comes from immunoSEQ multiplex PCR, and its TCRdb copy is limited to in-frame clones, with some not included. The repertoire holds roughly 120,000 clones, about four fifths seen once, with more than 8% in the top ten. Germline V CDR1 and CDR2: SGHRS, YFSETQ. CDR3 size: 12 residues. V lost 4 bases and J lost 6, with 10 bases in between. J is TRBJ1-2 and V is TRBV5-1; D is perhaps TRBD1 (5 bases). The material sequenced was PBMCs. The clonotype originates from a female donor in good health and CMV-seropositive. The CDR3 loop reads CASSLQGDGYTF. The DNA for the CDR3 is TGCGCCAGCAGCCTCCAGGGTGATGGCTACACCTTC.